The rows below give T cell receptor beta chains drawn from one sample of a study of T cell repertoires in cytomegalovirus infection. One entry per CDR3 protein results from TCRdb running MiXCR on the reads. The table includes around 280,000 distinct CDR3 sequences, 9.6% detected once. The sample taken for sequencing was PBMCs. The receptors were sampled from a human donor in good health (CMV status not recorded). Some clones in this sample may be carry-over from other donors' samples. Both conserved end residues are part of each CDR3. Each record gives: V gene, J gene, CDR3 protein.

v_call: TRBV18
j_call: TRBJ2-2
cdr3_aa: CASSPALRGRTGELFF

v_call: TRBV6-4
j_call: TRBJ1-1
cdr3_aa: CASMRVTRGFSTEAFF

v_call: TRBV2
j_call: TRBJ1-2
cdr3_aa: CASMARENGYTF

v_call: TRBV29-1
j_call: TRBJ1-2
cdr3_aa: CSAVPAGVYGYTF

v_call: TRBV10-3
j_call: TRBJ2-1
cdr3_aa: CAISESRGGRYNEQFF

v_call: TRBV7-9
j_call: TRBJ2-1
cdr3_aa: CASSLAPGQGPYNEQFF

v_call: TRBV7-8
j_call: TRBJ2-2
cdr3_aa: CASSRWGQGNTGELFF

v_call: TRBV28
j_call: TRBJ1-3
cdr3_aa: CASKGQGGGNTIYF

v_call: TRBV6-2/TRBV6-3
j_call: TRBJ2-2
cdr3_aa: CASVGQGVELFF

v_call: TRBV4-3
j_call: TRBJ2-3
cdr3_aa: CASSQRVLDTQYF

v_call: TRBV5-4
j_call: TRBJ2-7
cdr3_aa: CASSLGPGQGAEEQYF

v_call: TRBV4-2
j_call: TRBJ2-7
cdr3_aa: CASSQDDYTYEQYF

v_call: TRBV28
j_call: TRBJ2-5
cdr3_aa: CASSTAGRDFGETQYF

v_call: TRBV7-9
j_call: TRBJ1-1
cdr3_aa: CASSLRAPAWTANTEAFF

v_call: TRBV5-4
j_call: TRBJ2-1
cdr3_aa: CASSLIGLLDEQFF

v_call: TRBV14
j_call: TRBJ2-2
cdr3_aa: CASSQKRDTGELFF

v_call: TRBV9
j_call: TRBJ1-5
cdr3_aa: CASSFDALGQPQHF

v_call: TRBV29-1
j_call: TRBJ2-7
cdr3_aa: CSVDVPGTERYEQYF

v_call: TRBV28
j_call: TRBJ2-2
cdr3_aa: CASSWGRGHGAGELFF

v_call: TRBV7-9
j_call: TRBJ2-2
cdr3_aa: CASSPPGGAVNTGELFF

v_call: TRBV29-1
j_call: TRBJ1-1
cdr3_aa: CSVLRGLGTEAFF

v_call: TRBV9
j_call: TRBJ2-5
cdr3_aa: CASSFRTSGGETQYF

v_call: TRBV6-2/TRBV6-3
j_call: TRBJ2-1
cdr3_aa: CASSSGTGSLNEQFF

v_call: TRBV27
j_call: TRBJ2-6
cdr3_aa: CASSLAGTGVFSGANVLTF

v_call: TRBV5-5
j_call: TRBJ2-1
cdr3_aa: CASSPQRVEQFF

v_call: TRBV19
j_call: TRBJ2-2
cdr3_aa: CASSIMRMNTGELFF

v_call: TRBV24-1
j_call: TRBJ2-5
cdr3_aa: CATSRGTGQGETQYF

v_call: TRBV6-2/TRBV6-3
j_call: TRBJ1-2
cdr3_aa: CASSLQGFGYTF

v_call: TRBV23-1
j_call: TRBJ1-2
cdr3_aa: CASSQSVTPYGYTF

v_call: TRBV7-2
j_call: TRBJ2-1
cdr3_aa: CASSPRTSGASYNEQFF

v_call: TRBV20-1
j_call: TRBJ2-3
cdr3_aa: CSAPDTQYF

v_call: TRBV6-1
j_call: TRBJ1-1
cdr3_aa: CASSIQPRSDTEAFF

v_call: TRBV20-1
j_call: TRBJ1-1
cdr3_aa: CSAPRTVTNTEAFF

v_call: TRBV29-1
j_call: TRBJ2-5
cdr3_aa: CSVEPTAETQYF

v_call: TRBV28
j_call: TRBJ2-5
cdr3_aa: CASVGGGGMETQYF

v_call: TRBV25-1
j_call: TRBJ2-7
cdr3_aa: CASSEYFETKTYEQYF

v_call: TRBV28
j_call: TRBJ1-2
cdr3_aa: CASSLRDRAYYGYTF

v_call: TRBV5-6
j_call: TRBJ1-2
cdr3_aa: CASSRALPGAQLQTNYGYTF

v_call: TRBV6-2/TRBV6-3
j_call: TRBJ2-7
cdr3_aa: CASSYSRNYEQYF

v_call: TRBV4-1
j_call: TRBJ2-3
cdr3_aa: CASSQVSGAGDTQYF

v_call: TRBV6-6
j_call: TRBJ1-6
cdr3_aa: CASSYGGSPLHF

v_call: TRBV27
j_call: TRBJ2-4
cdr3_aa: CASLKMGGAKNIQYF

v_call: TRBV13
j_call: TRBJ1-2
cdr3_aa: CASSLGARADYGYTF

v_call: TRBV19
j_call: TRBJ1-4
cdr3_aa: CASSIRGRLENEKLFF

v_call: TRBV9
j_call: TRBJ2-1
cdr3_aa: CASSVVAGTGHGDEQFF

v_call: TRBV11-3
j_call: TRBJ2-2
cdr3_aa: CASRQSNTGELFF

v_call: TRBV7-2
j_call: TRBJ2-6
cdr3_aa: CASKQGYISGANVLTF

v_call: TRBV10-3
j_call: TRBJ1-2
cdr3_aa: CAISESSDNYGYTF

v_call: TRBV28
j_call: TRBJ1-5
cdr3_aa: CASSLARGATTNQPQHF

v_call: TRBV6-4
j_call: TRBJ2-2
cdr3_aa: CASSDGANTGELFF

v_call: TRBV29-1
j_call: TRBJ1-1
cdr3_aa: CSVTVTIEAFF

v_call: TRBV6-2/TRBV6-3
j_call: TRBJ1-2
cdr3_aa: CASSYGQGTGVHGYTF

v_call: TRBV7-2
j_call: TRBJ2-4
cdr3_aa: CASSPGLLAKNIQYF